A selection of T cell receptor beta chains follows, all from one sample in a study of spatial heterogeneity in lung cancer. TCRdb re-analysed the 5' RACE reads in MiXCR, keeping a single row per CDR3 protein. Of 4,900 or so distinct CDR3 sequences listed, roughly 28% were seen once; the top ten hold 13% to 15%. Sequenced material: lung tumor tissue, taken at surgery. The receptors shown here come from a male donor with early-stage non-small cell lung cancer. Each CDR3 is given with its conserved first and last residue. The order of the fields is J gene, D gene, clone size, V gene, CDR3 DNA, CDR3 protein. A D gene is named only where the DNA matches it firmly. Only some rows state a clone size, as once, few, many or a class for expanded clones.

j_call: TRBJ2-7
d_call: TRBD2
clone_size: .
v_call: TRBV28
cdr3_nt: TGTGCCAGCAGTTTTAGGACTAGCGGGAAATACGAGCAGTACTTC
cdr3_aa: CASSFRTSGKYEQYF

j_call: TRBJ2-3
d_call: TRBD1
clone_size: .
v_call: TRBV19
cdr3_nt: TGTGCCAGTAGTATGGGGACAGGGGGCACAGATACGCAGTATTTT
cdr3_aa: CASSMGTGGTDTQYF

j_call: TRBJ2-5
d_call: .
clone_size: .
v_call: TRBV11-2
cdr3_nt: TGTGCCAGCAGCTTCGGGGCCCAGGAGACCCAGTACTTC
cdr3_aa: CASSFGAQETQYF

j_call: TRBJ2-1
d_call: TRBD2
clone_size: medium-sized
v_call: TRBV15
cdr3_nt: TGTGCCACCAGCGGAGCGGGACTAGCGGGAGTGGGGGAGCAGTTCTTC
cdr3_aa: CATSGAGLAGVGEQFF

j_call: TRBJ2-2
d_call: TRBD2
clone_size: medium-sized
v_call: TRBV15
cdr3_nt: TGTGCCACCAGCTGGTCACTAGCGGGAGGGTGGAACACCGGGGAGCTGTTTTTT
cdr3_aa: CATSWSLAGGWNTGELFF

j_call: TRBJ1-6
d_call: .
clone_size: medium-sized
v_call: TRBV2
cdr3_nt: TGTGCCAGCAGGGCCAGCCAGGATTCACCCCTCCACTTT
cdr3_aa: CASRASQDSPLHF

j_call: TRBJ1-2
d_call: TRBD1
clone_size: .
v_call: TRBV7-8
cdr3_nt: TGTGCCAGCAGCCCAGGGACAGATGGCTACACCTTC
cdr3_aa: CASSPGTDGYTF

j_call: TRBJ2-1
d_call: .
clone_size: medium-sized
v_call: TRBV12-5
cdr3_nt: TGTGCTAGTGGTACGGACGCCTACAATGAGCAGTTCTTC
cdr3_aa: CASGTDAYNEQFF

j_call: TRBJ1-6
d_call: .
clone_size: many
v_call: TRBV2
cdr3_nt: TGTGCCAGCAGTGAAAACAGACGCTCACCCCTCCACTTT
cdr3_aa: CASSENRRSPLHF

j_call: TRBJ2-3
d_call: .
clone_size: few
v_call: TRBV15
cdr3_nt: TGTGCCACCAGCCCAGGCACAGATACGCAGTATTTT
cdr3_aa: CATSPGTDTQYF

j_call: TRBJ2-3
d_call: TRBD2
clone_size: once
v_call: TRBV4-2
cdr3_nt: TGTGCCAGCAGCCAAGAAGGGACTAGCAATGTAGATACGCAGTATTTT
cdr3_aa: CASSQEGTSNVDTQYF

j_call: TRBJ2-5
d_call: .
clone_size: .
v_call: TRBV18
cdr3_nt: TGTGCCAGCTCACCCCGCCAAGAGACCCAGTACTTC
cdr3_aa: CASSPRQETQYF

j_call: TRBJ2-5
d_call: TRBD2
clone_size: .
v_call: TRBV20-1
cdr3_nt: TGCAGTGCCTTAGCGGGGGCTCAAGAGACCCAGTACTTC
cdr3_aa: CSALAGAQETQYF

j_call: TRBJ1-6
d_call: .
clone_size: .
v_call: TRBV24-1
cdr3_nt: TGTGCCACCAGTGAGTCTGGCAGGGGCTTGCCGACACCCCTCCACTTT
cdr3_aa: CATSESGRGLPTPLHF